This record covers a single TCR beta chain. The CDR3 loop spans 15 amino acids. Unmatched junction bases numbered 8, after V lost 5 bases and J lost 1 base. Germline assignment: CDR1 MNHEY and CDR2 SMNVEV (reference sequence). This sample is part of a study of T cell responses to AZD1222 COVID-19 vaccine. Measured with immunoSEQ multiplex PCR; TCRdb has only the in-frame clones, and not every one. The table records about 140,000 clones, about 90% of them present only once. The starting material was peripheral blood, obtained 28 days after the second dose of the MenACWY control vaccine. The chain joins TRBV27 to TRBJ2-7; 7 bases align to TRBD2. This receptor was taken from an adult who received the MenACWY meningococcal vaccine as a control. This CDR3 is CASSPLASGSYEQYF. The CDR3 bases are TGTGCCAGCAGTCCCCTCGCTAGCGGATCCTACGAGCAGTACTTC.